The 2 T cell receptor beta chains below come from one sample, sequenced in a study of blood T cells in healthy people across ages. A sample-barcoded 5' primer and a J-beta primer mix were used in a second PCR of about 7 to 12 cycles. TCRdb processed the 5' RACE reads anew with MiXCR; each CDR3 protein has one entry. In the table there are more than 700,000 distinct CDR3 sequences, about half of which are singletons. Source material: blood. Source of these receptors: a man at least 80 years old in good health.

The V call is TRBV5-1, the J call TRBJ2-7, with TRBD1 as a possible D gene (6 bases). V gave up 3 bases and J gave up 5 bases, with 15 bases separating them. The CDR3 runs to 14 residues. Germline CDR1 reads SGHRS; CDR2 reads YFSETQ. DNA for the CDR3: TGCGCCAGCAGCTACACAGGGAGTAGGGACGAGCAGTACTTC. This sequence encodes CASSYTGSRDEQYF.

The chain couples TRBV6-6 to TRBJ1-5, with D perhaps matching TRBD1 (6 bases). The germline V gene has CDR1 MNHNY and CDR2 SVGAGI (reference sequence). The CDR3 loop spans 17 amino acids. V was clipped by 5 bases and J by 2 bases, with 19 bases between them. CDR3 amino acids: CASSPLGARGGNQPQHF. The CDR3 DNA reads as TGTGCCAGCAGTCCTCTTGGGGCGAGGGGGGGCAATCAGCCCCAGCATTTT.